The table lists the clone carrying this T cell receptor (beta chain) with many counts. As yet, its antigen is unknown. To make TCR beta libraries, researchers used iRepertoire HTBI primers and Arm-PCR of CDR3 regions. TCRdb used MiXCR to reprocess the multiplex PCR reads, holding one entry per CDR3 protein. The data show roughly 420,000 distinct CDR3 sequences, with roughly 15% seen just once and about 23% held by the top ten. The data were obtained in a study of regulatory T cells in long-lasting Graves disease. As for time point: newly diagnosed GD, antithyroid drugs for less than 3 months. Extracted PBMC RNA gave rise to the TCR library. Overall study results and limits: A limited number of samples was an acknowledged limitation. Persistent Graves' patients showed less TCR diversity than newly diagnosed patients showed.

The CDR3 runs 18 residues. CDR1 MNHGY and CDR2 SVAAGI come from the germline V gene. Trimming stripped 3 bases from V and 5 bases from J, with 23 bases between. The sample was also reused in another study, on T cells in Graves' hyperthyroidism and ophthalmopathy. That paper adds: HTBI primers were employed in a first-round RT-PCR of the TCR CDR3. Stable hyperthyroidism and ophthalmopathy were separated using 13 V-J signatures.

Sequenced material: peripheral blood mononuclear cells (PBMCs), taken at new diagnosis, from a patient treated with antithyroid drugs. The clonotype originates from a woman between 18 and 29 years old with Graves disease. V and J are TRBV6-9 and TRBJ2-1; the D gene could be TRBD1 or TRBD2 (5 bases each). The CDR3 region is CASSYSSVYGVGDNEQFF. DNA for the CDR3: TGTGCCAGCAGTTACAGCTCCGTTTACGGGGTGGGGGACAATGAGCAGTTCTTC.